This TCR beta chain emerged from a study of cytomegalovirus exposure and HLA in healthy donors. Study information: Approximately 81% of 398 genotyped donors fell in the Caucasian-associated ancestry cluster. Study results and limitations: A few of the chains that were CMV-associated were confirmed in vitro to be specific for CMV antigens. Later on, a genetic analysis was performed. It linked a missense variant in DCLRE1C with V- and J-gene trimming of TCR beta.

V gave up 3 bases and J gave up 3 bases, with 17 bases separating them. This CDR3 region has 16 residues. CDR1 and CDR2 (germline): MNHNS, SASEGT. Regarding this clone: The target antigen is unknown.

13 Jbeta primers and 60 Vbeta primers were used for the PCR. Sequenced by immunoSEQ multiplex PCR; TCRdb stores in-frame clones only, minus some. The table shows roughly 220,000 clones, with more than 60% occurring only once. The sequenced sample was PBMCs. The chain carries TRBV6-1 and TRBJ1-2; D possibly corresponds to TRBD1 (6 bases). The receptor was isolated from a man over 45 in good health and CMV-seronegative. The CDR3 is CASSDSRGGGDYGYTF. The CDR3 bases are TGTGCCAGCAGTGATAGTCGTGGAGGGGGGGACTATGGCTACACCTTC.